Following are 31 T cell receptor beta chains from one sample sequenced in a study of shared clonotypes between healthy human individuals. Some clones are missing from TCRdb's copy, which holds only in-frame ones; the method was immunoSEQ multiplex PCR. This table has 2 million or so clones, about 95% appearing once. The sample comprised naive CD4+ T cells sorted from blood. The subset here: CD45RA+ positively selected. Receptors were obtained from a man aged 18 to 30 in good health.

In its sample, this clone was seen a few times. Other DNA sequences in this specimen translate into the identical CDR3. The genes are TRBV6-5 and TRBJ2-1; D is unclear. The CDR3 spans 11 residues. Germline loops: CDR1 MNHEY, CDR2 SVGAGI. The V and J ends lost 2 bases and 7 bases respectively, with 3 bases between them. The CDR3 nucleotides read TGTGCCAGCAGTTACGGGAATGAGCAGTTCTTC. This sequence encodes CASSYGNEQFF.

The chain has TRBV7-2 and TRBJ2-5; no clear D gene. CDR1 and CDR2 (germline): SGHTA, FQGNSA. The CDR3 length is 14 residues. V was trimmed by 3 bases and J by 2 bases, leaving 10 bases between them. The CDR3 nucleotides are TGTGCCAGCAGCTTGAAGGCAGCACAAGAGACCCAGTACTTC. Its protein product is CASSLKAAQETQYF.

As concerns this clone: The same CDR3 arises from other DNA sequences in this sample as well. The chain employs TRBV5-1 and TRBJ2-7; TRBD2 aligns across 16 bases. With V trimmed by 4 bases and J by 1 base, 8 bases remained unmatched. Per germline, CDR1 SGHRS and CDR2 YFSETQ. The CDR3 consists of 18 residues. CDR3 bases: TGCGCCAGCAGCCTGGGGACTAGCGGGGGGGCGAAGTCCTACGAGCAGTACTTC. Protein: CASSLGTSGGAKSYEQYF.

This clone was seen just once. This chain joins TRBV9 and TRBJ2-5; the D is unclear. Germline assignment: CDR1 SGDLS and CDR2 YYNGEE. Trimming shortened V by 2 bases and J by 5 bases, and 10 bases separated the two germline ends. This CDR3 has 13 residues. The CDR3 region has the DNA TGTGCCAGCAGCGTCTTTGGCTCGGAGACCCAGTACTTC. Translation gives CASSVFGSETQYF.

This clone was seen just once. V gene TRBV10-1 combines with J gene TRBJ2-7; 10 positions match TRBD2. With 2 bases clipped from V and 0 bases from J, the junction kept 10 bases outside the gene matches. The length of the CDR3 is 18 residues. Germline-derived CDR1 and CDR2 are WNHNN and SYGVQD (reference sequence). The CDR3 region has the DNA TGCGCCAGCAGTGAGACTAGCCCCGGACTAGCGGACTCCTACGAGCAGTACTTC. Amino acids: CASSETSPGLADSYEQYF.

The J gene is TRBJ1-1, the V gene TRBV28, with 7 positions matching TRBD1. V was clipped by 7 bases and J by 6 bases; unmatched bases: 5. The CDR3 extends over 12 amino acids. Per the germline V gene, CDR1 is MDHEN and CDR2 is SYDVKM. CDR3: CASTNDRAEAFF. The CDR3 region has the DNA TGTGCCAGCACTAATGACAGGGCTGAAGCTTTCTTT.

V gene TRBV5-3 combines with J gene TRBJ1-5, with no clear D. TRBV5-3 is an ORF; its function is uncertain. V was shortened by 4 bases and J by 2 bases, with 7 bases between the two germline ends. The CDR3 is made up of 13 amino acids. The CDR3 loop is CARSGKGNQPQHF. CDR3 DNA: TGTGCCAGAAGCGGTAAGGGCAATCAGCCCCAGCATTTT.

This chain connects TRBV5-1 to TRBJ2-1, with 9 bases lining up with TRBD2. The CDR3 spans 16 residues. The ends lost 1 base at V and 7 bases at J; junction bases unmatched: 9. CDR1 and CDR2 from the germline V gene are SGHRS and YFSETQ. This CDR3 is CASSLWLAGSWNEQFF. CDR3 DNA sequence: TGCGCCAGCAGCTTGTGGCTAGCGGGGTCTTGGAATGAGCAGTTCTTC.

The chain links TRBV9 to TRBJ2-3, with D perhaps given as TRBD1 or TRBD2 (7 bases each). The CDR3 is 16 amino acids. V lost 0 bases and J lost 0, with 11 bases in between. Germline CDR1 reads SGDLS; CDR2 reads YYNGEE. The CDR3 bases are TGTGCCAGCAGCGTAGCAGGGGGGGCAAGCACAGATACGCAGTATTTT. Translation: CASSVAGGASTDTQYF.

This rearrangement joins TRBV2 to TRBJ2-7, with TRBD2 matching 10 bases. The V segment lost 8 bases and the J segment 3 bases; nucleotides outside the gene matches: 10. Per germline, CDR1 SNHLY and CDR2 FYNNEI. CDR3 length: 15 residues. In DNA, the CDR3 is TGTGCCAGCCTCGAATCGGGGACTAGCGTCTACGAGCAGTACTTC. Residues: CASLESGTSVYEQYF. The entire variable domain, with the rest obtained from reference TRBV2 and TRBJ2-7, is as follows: EPEVTQTPSHQVTQMGQEVILRCVPISNHLYFYWYRQILGQKVEFLVSFYNNEISEKSEIFDDQFSVERPDGSNFTLKIRSTKLEDSAMYFCASLESGTSVYEQYFGPGTRLTVT.

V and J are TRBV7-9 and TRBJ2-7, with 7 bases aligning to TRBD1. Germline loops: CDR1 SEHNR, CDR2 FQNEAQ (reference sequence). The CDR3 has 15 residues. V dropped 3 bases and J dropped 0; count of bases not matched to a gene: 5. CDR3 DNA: TGTGCCAGCAGCTTGGCGGCAGGGGGCTCCTACGAGCAGTACTTC. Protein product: CASSLAAGGSYEQYF.

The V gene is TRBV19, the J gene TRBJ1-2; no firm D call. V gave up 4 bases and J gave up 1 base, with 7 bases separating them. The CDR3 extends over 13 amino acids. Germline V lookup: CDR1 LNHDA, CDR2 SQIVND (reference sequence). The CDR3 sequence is CASSTQVNYGYTF. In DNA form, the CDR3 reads TGTGCCAGTAGTACGCAGGTTAACTATGGCTACACCTTC.

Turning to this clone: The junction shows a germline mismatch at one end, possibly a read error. The CDR3 sequence is CASSQDPGQGYPRRF. In DNA, the CDR3 is TGTGCCAGCAGCCAAGATCCAGGACAGGGTTATCCGAGACGGTTT. This chain connects TRBV4-2 to TRBJ1-1; the match to TRBD1 covers 8 bases. This CDR3 spans 15 amino acids. CDR1 is LGHNA, CDR2 YNFKEQ, per germline.

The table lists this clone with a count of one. The CDR3 coding sequence is TGTGCCAGCAGAAGACAGGGGGTCCCCGGGGAGCTGTTTTTT. Translation: CASRRQGVPGELFF. V usage is TRBV2 and J usage is TRBJ2-2; 9 bases align to TRBD1. The V gene end was trimmed by 6 bases and the J gene end by 6 bases; junction bases not matched to a gene: 5. CDR1 and CDR2 (germline): SNHLY, FYNNEI. This CDR3 has 14 amino acids.

The CDR3 is CASSTQGTNTEAFF. DNA for the CDR3: TGTGCCAGCAGTACACAGGGAACGAACACTGAAGCTTTCTTT. This chain joins TRBV6-5 and TRBJ1-1; weak D call: TRBD1 (6 bases). Per the germline V gene, CDR1 is MNHEY and CDR2 is SVGAGI. CDR3 size: 14 residues. The V end lost 5 bases, the J end lost 1 base, and 11 bases lay between the germline ends.

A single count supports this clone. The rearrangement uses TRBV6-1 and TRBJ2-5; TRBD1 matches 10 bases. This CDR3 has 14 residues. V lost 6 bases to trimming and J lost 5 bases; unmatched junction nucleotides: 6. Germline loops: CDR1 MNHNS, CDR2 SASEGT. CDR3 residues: CASSATGGRETQYF. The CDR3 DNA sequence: TGTGCCAGCAGCGCGACAGGGGGCCGGGAGACCCAGTACTTC.

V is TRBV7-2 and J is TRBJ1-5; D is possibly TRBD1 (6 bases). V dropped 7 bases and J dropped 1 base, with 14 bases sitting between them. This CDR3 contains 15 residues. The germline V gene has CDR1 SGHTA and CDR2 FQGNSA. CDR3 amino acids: CASTLVGQSNQPQHF. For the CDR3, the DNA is TGTGCCAGCACCCTTGTTGGACAGAGCAATCAGCCCCAGCATTTT.

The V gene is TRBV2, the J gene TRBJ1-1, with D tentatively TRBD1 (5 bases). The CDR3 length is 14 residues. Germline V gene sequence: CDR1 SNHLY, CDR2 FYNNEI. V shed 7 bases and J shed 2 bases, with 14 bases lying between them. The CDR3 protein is CASTNDRPNTEAFF. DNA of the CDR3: TGTGCCAGCACCAACGACAGACCTAACACTGAAGCTTTCTTT.

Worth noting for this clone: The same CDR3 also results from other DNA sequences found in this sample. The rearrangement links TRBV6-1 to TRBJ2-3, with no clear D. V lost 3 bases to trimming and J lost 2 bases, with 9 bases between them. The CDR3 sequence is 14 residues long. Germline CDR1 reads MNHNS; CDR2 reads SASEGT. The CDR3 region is CASSDGPYTDTQYF. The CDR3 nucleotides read TGTGCCAGCAGTGACGGCCCATACACAGATACGCAGTATTTT.

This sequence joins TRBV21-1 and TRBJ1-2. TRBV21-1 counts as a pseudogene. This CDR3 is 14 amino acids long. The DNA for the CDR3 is TGTGCCAGCAGCAAAGCGGTTAGGATCTTTGGCTACACCTTC. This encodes CASSKAVRIFGYTF.

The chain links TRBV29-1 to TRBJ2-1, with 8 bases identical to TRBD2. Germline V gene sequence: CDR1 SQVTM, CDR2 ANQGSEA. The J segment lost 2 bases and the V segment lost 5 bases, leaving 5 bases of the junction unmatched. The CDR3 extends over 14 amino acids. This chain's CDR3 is CSVSGGETYNEQFF. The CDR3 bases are TGCAGCGTTTCCGGGGGGGAGACCTACAATGAGCAGTTCTTC.

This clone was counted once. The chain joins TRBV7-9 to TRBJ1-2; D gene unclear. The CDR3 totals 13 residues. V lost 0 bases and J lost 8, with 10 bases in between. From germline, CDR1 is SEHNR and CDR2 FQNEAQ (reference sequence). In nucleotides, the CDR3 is TGTGCCAGCAGCTTAGCGCTCGGGGAGGGCTACACCTTC. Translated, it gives CASSLALGEGYTF.

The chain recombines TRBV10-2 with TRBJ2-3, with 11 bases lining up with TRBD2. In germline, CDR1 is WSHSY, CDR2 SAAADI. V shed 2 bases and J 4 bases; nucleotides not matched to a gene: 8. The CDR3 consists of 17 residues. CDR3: CASSEPRLAGTPDTQYF. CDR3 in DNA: TGCGCCAGCAGTGAGCCGCGACTAGCGGGAACCCCAGATACGCAGTATTTT.

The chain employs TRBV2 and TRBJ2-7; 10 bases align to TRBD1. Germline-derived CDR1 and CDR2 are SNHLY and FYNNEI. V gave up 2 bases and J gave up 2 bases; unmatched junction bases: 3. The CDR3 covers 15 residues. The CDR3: CASSEPGQGAYEQYF. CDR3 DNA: TGTGCCAGCAGTGAACCTGGACAGGGGGCCTACGAGCAGTACTTC.

CDR3 sequence (DNA): TGTGCCAGCAGTGAAGCTCAGGACAGCTACTACGAGCAGTACTTC. This gives the protein CASSEAQDSYYEQYF. V is TRBV6-1 and J is TRBJ2-7; D is perhaps TRBD1 (6 bases). CDR3 length: 15 residues. With 0 bases removed from V and 3 bases from J, the gap between germline ends came to 12 bases. Germline CDR1 is MNHNS and CDR2 is SASEGT.

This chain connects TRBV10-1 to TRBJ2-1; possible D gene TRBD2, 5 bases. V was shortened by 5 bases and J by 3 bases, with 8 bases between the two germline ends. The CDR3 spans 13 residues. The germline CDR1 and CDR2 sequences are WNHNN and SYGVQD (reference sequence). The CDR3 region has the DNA TGCGCCAGCAGTACCGGGAACTACAATGAGCAGTTCTTC. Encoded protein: CASSTGNYNEQFF.

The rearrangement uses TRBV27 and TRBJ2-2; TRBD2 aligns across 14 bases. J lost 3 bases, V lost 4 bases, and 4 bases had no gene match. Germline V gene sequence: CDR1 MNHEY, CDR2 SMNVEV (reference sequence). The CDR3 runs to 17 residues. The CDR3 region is CASSSRTSGGYTGELFF. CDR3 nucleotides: TGTGCCAGCAGTTCAAGGACTAGCGGGGGGTACACCGGGGAGCTGTTTTTT.

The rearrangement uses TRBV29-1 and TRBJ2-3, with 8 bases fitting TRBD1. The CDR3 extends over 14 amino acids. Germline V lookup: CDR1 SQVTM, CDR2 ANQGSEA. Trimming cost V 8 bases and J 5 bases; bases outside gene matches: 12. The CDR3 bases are TGCAGCACACAAACCGGGACAGGCGGAGATACGCAGTATTTT. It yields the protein CSTQTGTGGDTQYF.

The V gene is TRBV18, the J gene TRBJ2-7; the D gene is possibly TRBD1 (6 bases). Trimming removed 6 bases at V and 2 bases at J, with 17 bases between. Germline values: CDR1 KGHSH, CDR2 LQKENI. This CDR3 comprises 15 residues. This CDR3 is CASSPGPGAPYEQYF. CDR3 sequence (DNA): TGTGCCAGCTCTCCGGGTCCAGGGGCCCCCTACGAGCAGTACTTC.

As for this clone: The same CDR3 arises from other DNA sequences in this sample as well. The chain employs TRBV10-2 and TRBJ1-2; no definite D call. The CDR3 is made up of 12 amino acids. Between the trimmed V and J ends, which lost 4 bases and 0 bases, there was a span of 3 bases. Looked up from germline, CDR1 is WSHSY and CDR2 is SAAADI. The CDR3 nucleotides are TGCGCCAGCAGTGCGCCTAACTATGGCTACACCTTC. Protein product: CASSAPNYGYTF.

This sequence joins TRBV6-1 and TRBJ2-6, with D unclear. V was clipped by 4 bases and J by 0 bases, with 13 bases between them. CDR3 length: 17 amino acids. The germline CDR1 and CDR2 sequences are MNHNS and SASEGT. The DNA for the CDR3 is TGTGCCAGCAGTGCTGAGACACTAAGCTCTGGGGCCAACGTCCTGACTTTC. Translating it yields CASSAETLSSGANVLTF.